This TCR beta chain was captured in a study of shared clonotypes between healthy human individuals. Germline V gene data show CDR1 as KGHSY and CDR2 as FQNENV. This CDR3 has 19 residues. With 3 bases clipped from V and 7 bases from J, the junction kept 16 bases outside the gene matches. CD45RO-negative CD8 cells positively selected for CCR7 made up the naive population, which excluded terminally differentiated effector memory CD45RA+ cells. Each of the donors was a healthy adult who was HIV-negative and had not had a recent acute infection or vaccination. General study results and limits: Naive subsets typically showed greater estimated richness than memory subsets.

Genomic DNA from each subset was divided evenly over several immunoSEQ plates. The assay was immunoSEQ multiplex PCR, and TCRdb's table has in-frame clones only and misses some. In the table there are hundreds of thousands of clones, around 96% of which are singletons. This clone has just one count. No antigen is known for it. Sequenced sample: naive CD8+ T cells sorted from blood. This sequence originates from a woman aged 25 to 39 in good health. This sequence joins TRBV16 and TRBJ2-3, with 13 nucleotides matching TRBD2. CDR3 residues: CASSHGGLSGTSGTNTQYF. The CDR3 DNA reads as TGTGCCAGCAGCCATGGCGGGCTGTCCGGGACTAGCGGGACAAATACGCAGTATTTT.